The clone carrying this TCR beta chain has a count of ten or more. These data come from a study of immune characterization of retroperitoneal liposarcoma. With 5 bases clipped from V and 4 bases from J, the junction kept 7 bases outside the gene matches. Germline assignment: CDR1 MNHNS and CDR2 SASEGT. The CDR3 consists of 15 residues. MiXCR, applied by TCRdb to the PCR reads, yields one record per CDR3 protein. Of about 10,000 distinct CDR3 sequences in the sample, 26% were seen once. Sequencing was done on a sample of blood. V usage is TRBV6-1 and J usage is TRBJ1-1; TRBD1 agrees at 10 bases. The clonotype comes from a male donor with retroperitoneal liposarcoma. CDR3 residues: CASSLETGGITEAFF. CDR3 sequence (DNA): TGTGCCAGCAGTCTCGAGACAGGGGGCATCACTGAAGCTTTCTTT.